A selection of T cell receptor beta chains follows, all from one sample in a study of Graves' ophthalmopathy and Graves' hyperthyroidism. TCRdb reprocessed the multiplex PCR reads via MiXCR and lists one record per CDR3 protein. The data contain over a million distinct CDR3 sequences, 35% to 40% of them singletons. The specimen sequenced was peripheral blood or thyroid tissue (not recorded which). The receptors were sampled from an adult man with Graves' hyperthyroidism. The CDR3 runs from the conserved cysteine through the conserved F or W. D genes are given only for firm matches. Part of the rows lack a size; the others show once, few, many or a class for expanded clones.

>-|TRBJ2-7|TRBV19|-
CASSPIGLLYEQYF
TGTGCCAGTAGTCCAATAGGCCTTCTCTACGAGCAGTACTTC
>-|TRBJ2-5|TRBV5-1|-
CASNRQDPDTGGTQETQYF
TGCGCCAGCAACCGACAGGACCCGGACACCGGGGGGACTCAAGAGACCCAGTACTTC
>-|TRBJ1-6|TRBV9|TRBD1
CASSPWGQDNSPLHF
TGTGCCAGCAGCCCTTGGGGACAGGATAATTCACCCCTCCACTTT
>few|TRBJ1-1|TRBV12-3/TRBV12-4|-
CASNLAGMNTEAFF
TGTGCCAGCAATCTCGCAGGAATGAACACTGAAGCTTTCTTT
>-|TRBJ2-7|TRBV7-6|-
CASSLSPLNEQYF
TGTGCCAGCAGCTTATCTCCCTTAAATGAGCAGTACTTC
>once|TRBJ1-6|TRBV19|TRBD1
CASRTGKDSPLHF
TGTGCCAGCCGGACAGGGAAGGATTCACCCCTCCACTTT
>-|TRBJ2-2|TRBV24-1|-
CATSENTKGGYTGELFF
TGTGCCACCAGTGAAAATACCAAGGGGGGCTACACCGGGGAGCTGTTTTTT
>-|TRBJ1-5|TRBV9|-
CASRELGGTQPQHF
TGTGCCAGCAGGGAACTCGGGGGGACTCAGCCCCAGCATTTT
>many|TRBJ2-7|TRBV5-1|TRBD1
CASSLEGQLYEQYF
TGCGCCAGCAGCTTGGAGGGACAGCTCTACGAGCAGTACTTC
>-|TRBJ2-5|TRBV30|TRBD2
CAWSVRSLAGGGETQYF
TGTGCCTGGAGTGTACGGAGTCTAGCGGGGGGGGGAGAGACCCAGTACTTC
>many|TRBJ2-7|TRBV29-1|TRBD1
CSVVPPGTGSYEQYF
TGCAGCGTTGTCCCACCCGGGACAGGCTCCTACGAGCAGTACTTC
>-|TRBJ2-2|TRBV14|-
CASSPLLGVLTGELFF
TGTGCCAGCAGCCCCCTCCTAGGGGTTCTGACCGGGGAGCTGTTTTTT
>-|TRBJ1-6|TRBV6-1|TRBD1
CASSEWDRNSPLHF
TGTGCCAGCAGTGAATGGGACAGGAATTCACCCCTCCACTTT
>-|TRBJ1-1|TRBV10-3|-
CAISESARLTEAFF
TGTGCCATCAGTGAGTCAGCTCGGCTCACTGAAGCTTTCTTT
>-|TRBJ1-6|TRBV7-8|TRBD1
CASSLATGDYNSPLHF
TGTGCCAGCAGCTTAGCTACAGGGGACTATAATTCACCCCTCCACTTT
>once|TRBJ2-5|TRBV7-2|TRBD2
CASSLGWTSGSRETQYF
TGTGCCAGCAGCTTAGGGTGGACTAGCGGGAGCCGGGAGACCCAGTACTTC
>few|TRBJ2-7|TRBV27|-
CASSYPGDEQYF
TGTGCCAGCAGTTATCCAGGGGACGAGCAGTACTTC
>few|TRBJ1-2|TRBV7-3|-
CASGPTGSYGYTF
TGTGCCAGCGGACCGACAGGAAGCTATGGCTACACCTTC
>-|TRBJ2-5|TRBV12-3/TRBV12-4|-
CASSPGRGRETQYF
TGTGCCAGCAGTCCCGGAAGGGGCAGGGAGACCCAGTACTTC
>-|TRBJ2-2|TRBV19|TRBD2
CASSILAGITGELFF
TGTGCCAGTAGTATCCTAGCGGGAATCACCGGGGAGCTGTTTTTT
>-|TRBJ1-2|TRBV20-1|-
CSVLTDYGYTF
TGCAGTGTTTTGACAGACTATGGCTACACCTTC
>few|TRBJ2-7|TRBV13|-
CASSSDHGEQYF
TGTGCCAGCAGCTCAGACCACGGAGAGCAGTACTTC
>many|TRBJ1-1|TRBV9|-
CASSVGQGSTEAFF
TGTGCCAGCAGCGTAGGGCAGGGGAGCACTGAAGCTTTCTTT
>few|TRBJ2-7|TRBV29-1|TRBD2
CSVDGTSGPEQYF
TGCAGCGTTGATGGGACTAGCGGTCCCGAGCAGTACTTC
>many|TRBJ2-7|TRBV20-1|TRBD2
CSAQAGFEQYF
TGCAGTGCTCAAGCGGGGTTCGAGCAGTACTTC
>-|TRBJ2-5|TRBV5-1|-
CASSFGGHRAQETQYF
TGCGCCAGCAGCTTCGGGGGCCACCGGGCGCAAGAGACCCAGTACTTC
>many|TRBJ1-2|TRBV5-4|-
CASSPDQNYGYTF
TGTGCCAGCAGCCCTGACCAAAACTATGGCTACACCTTC
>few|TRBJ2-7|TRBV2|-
CASSLVLGGYEQYF
TGTGCCAGCAGCTTAGTCTTGGGGGGCTACGAGCAGTACTTC
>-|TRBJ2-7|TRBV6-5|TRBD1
CASRSGQGGYEQYF
TGTGCCAGCAGATCGGGACAGGGAGGCTACGAGCAGTACTTC
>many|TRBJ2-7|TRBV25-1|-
CASSEVGAYEQYF
TGTGCCAGCAGTGAGGTAGGGGCCTACGAGCAGTACTTC
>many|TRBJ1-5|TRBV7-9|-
CASSLGGYNQPQHF
TGTGCCAGCAGCTTAGGAGGTTACAATCAGCCCCAGCATTTT
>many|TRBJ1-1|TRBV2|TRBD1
CASSTQGDTEAFF
TGTGCCAGCAGTACGCAGGGGGACACTGAAGCTTTCTTT
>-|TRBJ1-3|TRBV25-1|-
CASSPPGPDSGNTIYF
TGTGCCAGCAGTCCCCCGGGACCGGACTCTGGAAACACCATATATTTT
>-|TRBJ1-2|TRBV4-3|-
CASSPQARGASYGYTF
TGCGCCAGCAGCCCACAAGCGAGGGGGGCAAGCTATGGCTACACCTTC
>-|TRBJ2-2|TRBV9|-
CASSAEIGNTGELFF
TGTGCCAGCAGCGCGGAGATAGGGAACACCGGGGAGCTGTTTTTT
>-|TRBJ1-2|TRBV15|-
CATSRVGALGYTF
TGTGCCACCAGCAGAGTTGGGGCCCTTGGCTACACCTTC
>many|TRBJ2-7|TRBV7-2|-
CASSPRSSSYEQYF
TGTGCCAGCAGCCCACGGTCGAGCTCCTACGAGCAGTACTTC
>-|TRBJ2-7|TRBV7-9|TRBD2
CASSLVLAGDPGSYEQYF
TGTGCCAGCAGCTTAGTCCTAGCGGGAGATCCGGGCTCCTACGAGCAGTACTTC
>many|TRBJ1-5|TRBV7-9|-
CASSWTLDNQPQHF
TGTGCCAGCAGCTGGACCCTTGACAATCAGCCCCAGCATTTT
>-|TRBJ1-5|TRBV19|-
CASSISSGSNQPQHF
TGTGCCAGTAGTATTTCGTCAGGCAGCAATCAGCCCCAGCATTTT
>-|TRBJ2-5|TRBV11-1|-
CASSLADRTAQEAQYF
TGTGCCAGCAGCTTAGCTGACAGGACAGCCCAAGAGGCCCAGTACTTC
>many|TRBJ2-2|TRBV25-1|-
CAPSVGLSGGHHTGELFF
TGTGCCCCCTCCGTCGGGCTGTCTGGGGGTCACCACACCGGGGAGCTGTTTTTT
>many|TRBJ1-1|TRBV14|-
CASSPILLALNTEAFF
TGTGCCAGCAGCCCGATCCTTCTGGCTCTGAACACTGAAGCTTTCTTT
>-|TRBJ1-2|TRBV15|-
CATSRDNIYGYTF
TGTGCCACCAGCAGGGACAACATCTATGGCTACACCTTC
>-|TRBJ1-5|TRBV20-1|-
CSALVGAGNQPQHF
TGCAGTGCCCTAGTGGGGGCCGGCAATCAGCCCCAGCATTTT
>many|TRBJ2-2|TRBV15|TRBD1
CATSSTGGSNTGELFF
TGTGCCACCAGCAGTACAGGGGGCTCGAACACCGGGGAGCTGTTTTTT
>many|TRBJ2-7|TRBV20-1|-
CSARPGTLEQYF
TGCAGTGCTAGACCCGGGACTCTAGAGCAGTACTTC
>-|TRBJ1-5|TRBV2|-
CASSFAGNQPQHF
TGTGCCAGCAGTTTCGCGGGAAATCAGCCCCAGCATTTT
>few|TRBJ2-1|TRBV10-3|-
CAISLGSSYNEQFF
TGTGCCATCAGTTTGGGGAGCTCCTACAATGAGCAGTTCTTC
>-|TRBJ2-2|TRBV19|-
CASRPRQNTGELFF
TGTGCCAGTCGACCCCGGCAGAACACCGGGGAGCTGTTTTTT
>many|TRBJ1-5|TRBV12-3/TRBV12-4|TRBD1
CASRKRRTGLGNQPQHF
TGTGCCAGCAGAAAACGGCGGACAGGGTTGGGCAATCAGCCCCAGCATTTT
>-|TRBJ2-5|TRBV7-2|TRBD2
CASSPWTSDQETQHF
TGTGCCAGCTCACCGTGGACTAGCGACCAAGAGACCCAGCACTTC